Following are 18 T cell receptor beta chains from one sample sequenced in a study of molecular identifiers for immune sequencing clone quantification (dated by TCRdb to 2016 to 2019). The method behind the library was PCR. The instrument was an Illumina HiSeq 4000. TCRdb applied fastp at Q25 and MiXCR to the public reads, then kept only in-frame beta chains. Each entry is one CDR3 protein sequence, shown with its most common DNA and genes. The sample table records about 510,000 distinct CDR3 sequences; about a fifth of these occur just once. The top ten constitute approximately 0.8% of the sample. Sequencing was performed on naive CD8+ T cells from blood, with Jurkat cell RNA spiked in. What this sample's cell subset or site label stands for: FACS-sorted CD8+CD4-CCR7+CD45RA+ naive T cells. All receptors come from a human donor in good health. Some libraries in this study had Jurkat cell RNA spiked in.

This clonotype was counted at least ten times. V and J are TRBV29-1 and TRBJ1-1, with 7 bases matching TRBD1. V lost 7 bases, J lost 3 bases, and 8 bases stayed unmatched. The CDR3 extends over 13 amino acids. The germline V gene encodes CDR1 SQVTM and CDR2 ANQGSEA. The CDR3 reads CSAKLGQYTEAFF. CDR3 in DNA: TGCAGCGCGAAGCTGGGACAGTACACTGAAGCTTTCTTT.

The rearrangement joins TRBV6-2 or TRBV6-3 to TRBJ1-1, with TRBD1 as a possible D gene (5 bases). V lost 4 bases and J 0 bases, leaving 9 bases between the germline ends. The CDR3 extends over 14 amino acids. Germline V gene sequence: CDR1 MNHEY, CDR2 SVGEGT. CDR3 bases: TGTGCCAGCAGTTGGGGCACAATGAACACTGAAGCTTTCTTT. Its translation is CASSWGTMNTEAFF.

This clonotype was counted only a few times. The rearrangement links TRBV7-6 to TRBJ2-7, with 11 positions matching TRBD1. The CDR3 totals 15 residues. Looked up from germline, CDR1 is SGHVS and CDR2 is FNYEAQ. V trimming: 3 bases; J trimming: 5 bases; junction bases outside the gene matches: 6. The CDR3 DNA follows: TGTGCCAGCAGCTTCGGACAGGGGGCTAGCGACGAGCAGTACTTC. The encoded protein is CASSFGQGASDEQYF.

This chain uses TRBV7-9 with TRBJ2-7; D remains unclear. The V end was cut by 4 bases, the J end by 3 bases, with 13 bases between. CDR1 is SEHNR and CDR2 is FQNEAQ in the germline V gene (reference sequence). The CDR3 is made up of 14 amino acids. CDR3 in amino acids: CASSSVTPSYEQYF. CDR3 bases: TGTGCCAGCAGCTCCGTCACACCAAGCTACGAGCAGTACTTC.

V usage is TRBV9 and J usage is TRBJ2-3, with 9 bases aligning to TRBD2. The length of the CDR3 is 16 residues. V was pared by 0 bases and J by 0 bases, with 2 bases of the junction left unmatched. Germline V gene lookup returns CDR1 SGDLS and CDR2 YYNGEE. The CDR3 loop is CASSVGSGGSTDTQYF. In DNA form, the CDR3 reads TGTGCCAGCAGCGTAGGTAGCGGGGGAAGCACAGATACGCAGTATTTT.

V usage is TRBV19 and J usage is TRBJ1-2, with D unclear. This CDR3 region has 16 residues. The V end was cut by 3 bases, the J end by 4 bases, with 18 bases between. The germline CDR1 and CDR2 sequences are LNHDA and SQIVND (reference sequence). CDR3 region: CASSISGGAAPYGYTF. CDR3 DNA: TGTGCCAGTAGTATCTCGGGCGGAGCCGCGCCCTATGGCTACACCTTC.

This clonotype was detected many times. This rearrangement joins TRBV7-9 to TRBJ2-3; no clear D gene. CDR3 size: 12 residues. The V end was cut by 6 bases, the J end by 2 bases, with 6 bases between. Germline CDR1 and CDR2: SEHNR and FQNEAQ (reference sequence). CDR3 residues: CASRGPTDTQYF. In DNA, the CDR3 is TGTGCCAGCAGAGGACCCACAGATACGCAGTATTTT.

Remarks on this clonotype: At one boundary the junction diverges from the germline segment, which might be a read error. The gene calls are TRBV7-9 and TRBJ2-1, with 7 nucleotides matching TRBD2. Per germline, CDR1 SEHNR and CDR2 FQNEAQ (reference sequence). The CDR3 extends over 13 amino acids. The CDR3 reads CASSAGLVNGQFF. DNA for the CDR3: TGTGCCAGCAGCGCCGGACTAGTCAATGGGCAGTTCTTC.

Only a few counts were recorded for this clonotype. J is TRBJ2-3 and V is TRBV11-2, with unresolved D. The germline V gene encodes CDR1 SGHAT and CDR2 FQNNGV. V was cut by 5 bases and J by 2 bases, with 17 bases left in between. This CDR3 spans 16 amino acids. The CDR3 coding sequence is TGTGCCAGCAGCCCCGGTAGGGTGGTCTTCACAGATACGCAGTATTTT. Its protein is CASSPGRVVFTDTQYF.

Of note for this clonotype: This could be a read error, since a much larger clone is one nucleotide away. The genes are TRBV20-1 and TRBJ2-7; D possibly uses TRBD1 or TRBD2 (5 bases each). Deletions cut 5 bases from V and 3 bases from J, with 17 bases between. The CDR3 is 14 amino acids. Looked up from germline, CDR1 is DFQATT and CDR2 is SNEGSKA (reference sequence). CDR3 in DNA: TGCAGTGCTGACCGGGGCAGGGTAGACTACGAGCAGTACTTC. Amino acid sequence: CSADRGRVDYEQYF.

This clonotype was seen only a few times. The chain combines TRBV27 with TRBJ1-5; TRBD1 is a possible D gene (5 bases). V was clipped by 7 bases and J by 9 bases, with 22 bases between them. Looked up from germline, CDR1 is MNHEY and CDR2 is SMNVEV (reference sequence). The CDR3 is 15 residues long. CDR3 nucleotides: TGTGCCAGCATGGTTCAGGGCCCAGTTGGAGGGCCCCAGCATTTT. This translates into CASMVQGPVGGPQHF.

This clonotype was detected ten times or more. CDR3 region: CASSIGTGGFDQPQHF. In nucleotides, the CDR3 is TGTGCCAGTAGTATCGGGACAGGGGGCTTCGATCAGCCCCAGCATTTT. This chain joins TRBV19 and TRBJ1-5; the match to TRBD1 covers 12 bases. Germline trimming cut 3 bases from V and 5 bases from J; bases unmatched to any gene: 5. Germline CDR1 reads LNHDA; CDR2 reads SQIVND (reference sequence). The CDR3 covers 16 residues. Looking up the rest from reference TRBV19 and TRBJ1-5 gives the full variable domain: DGGITQSPKYLFRKEGQNVTLSCEQNLNHDAMYWYRQDPGQGLRLIYYSQIVNDFQKGDIAEGYSVSREKKESFPLTVTSAQKNPTAFYLCASSIGTGGFDQPQHFGDGTRLSIL.

This clonotype was counted at least ten times. J is TRBJ2-7 and V is TRBV20-1; a weak D match, TRBD1 (5 bases). V was clipped by 0 bases and J by 1 base, with 13 bases between them. CDR1 and CDR2 (germline): DFQATT, SNEGSKA (reference sequence). This CDR3 is built from 15 residues. CDR3 sequence reads: CSARDRSGPSYEQYF. The DNA for the CDR3 is TGCAGTGCTAGAGATCGGTCAGGGCCGTCCTACGAGCAGTACTTC.

In this sample, this clonotype turned up a few times. The V call is TRBV6-5, the J call TRBJ2-5; D is unclear. The V gene lost 2 bases and the J gene lost 4 bases, with 14 bases spanning the gap. Germline V gene lookup returns CDR1 MNHEY and CDR2 SVGAGI. CDR3 length: 15 residues. CDR3 residues: CASSYPQEGRETQYF. The CDR3 nucleotides read TGTGCCAGCAGTTACCCACAAGAAGGACGAGAGACCCAGTACTTC.

This chain links TRBV4-1 with TRBJ2-4; no definite D call. Germline loops: CDR1 MGHRA, CDR2 YSYEKL. V lost 0 bases, J lost 8 bases, and 11 bases lay in between. The CDR3 has 14 residues. CDR3 amino acids: CASSQEEAGDIQYF. CDR3 nucleotides: TGCGCCAGCAGCCAAGAAGAGGCAGGTGACATTCAGTACTTC.

This clonotype was recorded at least ten times. The rearrangement uses TRBV12-3 or TRBV12-4 and TRBJ2-3; TRBD1 matches at 7 bases. The CDR3 consists of 15 residues. V shed 5 bases, J shed 4 bases, and the junction held 9 bases outside the gene matches. In nucleotides, the CDR3 is TGTGCCAGCAGTCCAACAGGGGAAGGGGCAGATACGCAGTATTTT. Its protein product is CASSPTGEGADTQYF.

This clonotype was seen more than once but under ten times. This chain links TRBV19 with TRBJ1-5; tentative D call: TRBD1 (5 bases). The V gene's germline CDR1 is LNHDA and CDR2 SQIVND (reference sequence). V was clipped by 3 bases and J by 13 bases, with 13 bases between them. CDR3 size: 12 residues. CDR3: CASSMSGTPQHF. CDR3 nucleotides: TGTGCCAGTAGTATGTCCGGGACTCCACAGCATTTT.

This rearrangement joins TRBV7-9 to TRBJ2-5, with D tentatively TRBD2 (5 bases). Germline CDR1 is SEHNR and CDR2 is FQNEAQ (reference sequence). This CDR3 is 15 amino acids long. V was trimmed by 5 bases and J by 7 bases, leaving 20 bases between them. The CDR3 loop is CASSPPDQAGRTQYF. The CDR3 nucleotides read TGTGCCAGCAGCCCCCCGGACCAGGCGGGCAGGACCCAGTACTTC.